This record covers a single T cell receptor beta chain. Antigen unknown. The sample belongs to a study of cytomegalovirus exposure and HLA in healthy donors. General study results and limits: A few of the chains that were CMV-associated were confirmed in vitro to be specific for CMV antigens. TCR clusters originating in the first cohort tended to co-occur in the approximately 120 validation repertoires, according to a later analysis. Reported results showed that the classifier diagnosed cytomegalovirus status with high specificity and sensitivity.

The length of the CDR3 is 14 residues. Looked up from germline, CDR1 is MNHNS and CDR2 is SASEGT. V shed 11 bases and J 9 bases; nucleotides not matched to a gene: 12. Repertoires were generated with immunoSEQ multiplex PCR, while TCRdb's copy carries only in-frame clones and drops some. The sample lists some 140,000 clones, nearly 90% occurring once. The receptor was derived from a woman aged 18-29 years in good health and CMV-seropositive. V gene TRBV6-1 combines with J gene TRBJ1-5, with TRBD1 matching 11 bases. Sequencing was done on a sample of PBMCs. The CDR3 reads CAARDRGSGGPQHF. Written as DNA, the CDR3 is TGTGCCGCCCGGGACAGGGGGTCCGGGGGGCCCCAGCATTTT.